This passage covers 29 T cell receptor beta chains from one sample sequenced in a study of T cell changes during pregnancy in multiple sclerosis. TCRdb's copy holds only in-frame clones and misses some; the assay was immunoSEQ multiplex PCR. This table has over 30,000 clones, about 88% appearing once. The sample in question was CD4+ T cells from peripheral blood mononuclear cells, obtained before pregnancy. These receptors were taken from a female donor with multiple sclerosis, enrolled in a pregnancy study.

The rearrangement joins TRBV11-3 to TRBJ2-2, with 8 bases matching TRBD2. The CDR3 covers 14 residues. V lost 1 base and J lost 8; bases outside the gene matches: 3. Germline-derived CDR1 and CDR2 are SGHNT and YENEEA. The DNA for the CDR3 is TGTGCCAGCAGCTTAGTAGCGGGATCAGGGGAGCTGTTTTTT. This translates into CASSLVAGSGELFF.

The V gene is TRBV15, the J gene TRBJ1-1; 7 nucleotides align to TRBD1. The CDR3 consists of 13 residues. With V trimmed by 5 bases and J by 1 base, 1 base remained unmatched. Germline lookup yields CDR1 LNHNV and CDR2 YYDKDF (reference sequence). CDR3 sequence: CATSGDRNTEAFF. CDR3 coding DNA: TGTGCCACCAGCGGGGACAGGAACACTGAAGCTTTCTTT.

The rearrangement joins TRBV9 to TRBJ1-5; D is undetermined. Germline CDR1 reads SGDLS; CDR2 reads YYNGEE. V was clipped by 0 bases and J by 0 bases, with 10 bases between them. CDR3 length equals 16 residues. The CDR3 sequence: CASSVGGDYSNQPQHF. DNA for the CDR3: TGTGCCAGCAGCGTAGGAGGAGACTATAGCAATCAGCCCCAGCATTTT.

This clone was seen a handful of times. The genes are TRBV7-2 and TRBJ2-7; TRBD2 agrees at 7 bases. Trimming took 1 base from V and 6 from J; bases not matched to a gene: 6. The CDR3 length is 14 residues. Germline V gene sequence: CDR1 SGHTA, CDR2 FQGNSA. The CDR3 loop is CASSLVGGSGEQYF. The CDR3 DNA is TGTGCCAGCAGCTTAGTCGGCGGGAGCGGCGAGCAGTACTTC.

The chain couples TRBV28 to TRBJ2-7; the D is unclear. Trimming left V 3 bases short and J 2 bases short, with 8 bases between. Germline V gene lookup returns CDR1 MDHEN and CDR2 SYDVKM. The CDR3 extends over 13 amino acids. Here the CDR3 reads CASSFLVAYEQYF. Written as DNA, the CDR3 is TGTGCCAGCAGTTTCTTGGTAGCCTACGAGCAGTACTTC.

The chain carries TRBV2 and TRBJ1-2; weak D call: TRBD1 (6 bases). V dropped 5 bases and J dropped 5 bases, with 9 bases sitting between them. The CDR3 has 12 amino acids. Germline CDR1 reads SNHLY; CDR2 reads FYNNEI. The CDR3 protein is CASSSGTYGYTF. The DNA of the CDR3 is TGTGCCAGCAGTTCCGGGACATATGGCTACACCTTC.

This chain uses TRBV19 with TRBJ2-7, with TRBD2 as a possible D gene (5 bases). CDR3 length: 16 amino acids. Trimming removed 5 bases from V and 5 bases from J, with 22 bases in between. The germline CDR1 and CDR2 sequences are LNHDA and SQIVND (reference sequence). CDR3 region: CASSHRLVAWSNEQYF. CDR3 DNA: TGTGCCAGTAGTCACCGTTTGGTAGCGTGGTCCAACGAGCAGTACTTC.

This sequence joins TRBV18 and TRBJ2-7; the D gene is possibly TRBD1 (6 bases). V lost 3 bases and J 2 bases, leaving 11 bases between the germline ends. The CDR3 covers 14 residues. In germline, CDR1 is KGHSH, CDR2 LQKENI. DNA for the CDR3: TGTGCCAGCTCACCGTCGCAGGGGACCTACGAGCAGTACTTC. Translation gives CASSPSQGTYEQYF.

J is TRBJ2-3 and V is TRBV19; 7 nucleotides agree with TRBD2. Germline values: CDR1 LNHDA, CDR2 SQIVND (reference sequence). J gave up 0 bases and V 5 bases, and 8 bases lay outside the gene matches. The CDR3 has 16 residues. The CDR3 loop is CASSSSSGASTDTQYF. DNA of the CDR3: TGTGCCAGTAGTTCTTCGAGCGGGGCCAGCACAGATACGCAGTATTTT.

This clone occurred a few times. The chain links TRBV2 to TRBJ2-5; TRBD2 agrees at 9 bases. CDR3 length: 16 amino acids. V was clipped by 3 bases and J by 4 bases; unmatched bases: 9. Looked up from germline, CDR1 is SNHLY and CDR2 is FYNNEI. The CDR3 region is CASSEQAAGGVETQYF. For the CDR3, the DNA is TGTGCCAGCAGTGAGCAGGCAGCGGGAGGTGTAGAGACCCAGTACTTC.

This clone was counted between two and nine times. The chain carries TRBV7-9 and TRBJ1-1; 10 bases fit TRBD1. CDR3 length: 14 amino acids. Germline V gene data show CDR1 as SEHNR and CDR2 as FQNEAQ (reference sequence). V shed 8 bases, J shed 1 base, and the junction held 4 bases outside the gene matches. In DNA form, the CDR3 reads TGTGCCAGCCGGGACAGGGGAAGGAACACTGAAGCTTTCTTT. Protein product: CASRDRGRNTEAFF. The complete variable domain, with remaining parts taken from reference TRBV7-9 and TRBJ1-1, reads DTGVSQNPRHKITKRGQNVTFRCDPISEHNRLYWYRQTLGQGPEFLTYFQNEAQLEKSRLLSDRFSAERPKGSFSTLEIQRTEQGDSAMYLCASRDRGRNTEAFFGQGTRLTVV.

The chain has TRBV4-2 and TRBJ2-5; the D gene is possibly TRBD2 (6 bases). This CDR3 is 20 amino acids long. Germline V gene data show CDR1 as LGHNA and CDR2 as YNFKEQ. Trimming cost V 0 bases and J 3 bases, with 26 bases left between them. CDR3 DNA sequence: TGTGCCAGCAGCCAAGATAGGCCGCTACTCGGGACTCCCAGGGAAGAGACCCAGTACTTC. Translation gives CASSQDRPLLGTPREETQYF.

This chain connects TRBV6-1 to TRBJ1-2; D not certain. The length of the CDR3 is 13 residues. Trimming left V 3 bases short and J 7 bases short, with 12 bases between. Germline-derived CDR1 and CDR2 are MNHNS and SASEGT. The DNA of the CDR3 is TGTGCCAGCAGTGATCAATTGGAGACTGGCTACACCTTC. The encoded protein is CASSDQLETGYTF.

The V gene is TRBV18, the J gene TRBJ1-4, with D possibly matching TRBD1 (5 bases). Germline V gives CDR1 KGHSH, CDR2 LQKENI. This CDR3 spans 14 amino acids. Trimming shortened V by 6 bases and J by 2 bases, and 10 bases separated the two germline ends. For the CDR3, the DNA is TGTGCCAGCTCCCAGGGAAGCACTAATGAAAAACTGTTTTTT. Amino acid sequence: CASSQGSTNEKLFF. The variable domain in full, completed from reference TRBV18 and TRBJ1-4, reads NAGVMQNPRHLVRRRGQEARLRCSPMKGHSHVYWYRQLPEEGLKFMVYLQKENIIDESGMPKERFSAEFPKEGPSILRIQQVVRGDSAAYFCASSQGSTNEKLFFGSGTQLSVL.

This chain joins TRBV5-1 and TRBJ2-7; D remains ambiguous. CDR1 and CDR2 from the germline V gene are SGHRS and YFSETQ. V lost 4 bases to trimming and J lost 6 bases, with 11 bases between them. The CDR3 contains 12 residues. CDR3 bases: TGCGCCAGCAGCCAGACACGCCTCGAGCAGTACTTC. This codes for CASSQTRLEQYF.

The chain carries TRBV7-9 and TRBJ2-3, with D unclear. The CDR3 covers 12 residues. Deletions cut 2 bases from V and 5 bases from J, with 5 bases between. Looked up from germline, CDR1 is SEHNR and CDR2 is FQNEAQ (reference sequence). CDR3 protein: CASSLLVDTQYF. For the CDR3, the DNA is TGTGCCAGCAGCTTATTAGTAGATACGCAGTATTTT. The whole variable domain, remainder taken from reference TRBV7-9 and TRBJ2-3, is DTGVSQNPRHKITKRGQNVTFRCDPISEHNRLYWYRQTLGQGPEFLTYFQNEAQLEKSRLLSDRFSAERPKGSFSTLEIQRTEQGDSAMYLCASSLLVDTQYFGPGTRLTVL.

This sequence joins TRBV28 and TRBJ1-5; tentative D call: TRBD1 (6 bases). CDR1 and CDR2 from the germline V gene are MDHEN and SYDVKM. This CDR3 spans 12 amino acids. The V gene lost 5 bases and the J gene lost 5 bases, with 7 bases spanning the gap. The CDR3 region is CASSAGDQPQHF. In DNA form, the CDR3 reads TGTGCCAGCAGTGCAGGGGATCAGCCCCAGCATTTT.

V gene TRBV6-6 combines with J gene TRBJ2-7; weak D call: TRBD1 (5 bases). Trimming pared 2 bases from V and 4 bases from J, leaving 12 bases between. The CDR3 has 14 amino acids. Germline-derived CDR1 and CDR2 are MNHNY and SVGAGI (reference sequence). CDR3 nucleotides: TGTGCCAGCAGTTACCAGGGTGTCGGGTACGAGCAGTACTTC. Translating gives CASSYQGVGYEQYF.

Only a few counts were recorded for this clone. The V call is TRBV30, the J call TRBJ1-2, with D unclear. The CDR3 contains 13 residues. V shed 3 bases and J shed 0 bases, with 8 bases lying between them. Germline CDR1 reads GTSNPN; CDR2 reads SVGIG (reference sequence). The CDR3: CAWSLIANYGYTF. As DNA, the CDR3 is TGTGCCTGGAGCCTCATAGCTAACTATGGCTACACCTTC. Looking up the rest from reference TRBV30 and TRBJ1-2 gives the full variable domain: SQTIHQWPATLVQPVGSPLSLECTVEGTSNPNLYWYRQAAGRGLQLLFYSVGIGQISSEVPQNLSASRPQDRQFILSSKKLLLSDSGFYLCAWSLIANYGYTFGSGTRLTVV.

This clone came up a few times. V gene TRBV12-5 combines with J gene TRBJ1-5; 8 nucleotides align to TRBD1. Per the germline V gene, CDR1 is LGHNT and CDR2 is FRNRAP. This CDR3 is built from 17 residues. V lost 5 bases to trimming and J lost 4 bases; unmatched junction nucleotides: 13. The CDR3 nucleotides read TGTGCTAGTGGTCTAGGGGGGGTGACAGGGGCTAATCAGCCCCAGCATTTT. As protein: CASGLGGVTGANQPQHF.

The chain links TRBV30 to TRBJ2-1; 8 nucleotides match TRBD2. Germline assignment: CDR1 GTSNPN and CDR2 SVGIG (reference sequence). CDR3 size: 16 residues. V dropped 0 bases and J dropped 6; count of bases not matched to a gene: 10. The CDR3 region has the DNA TGTGCCTGGAGTGTGCCCGGACTAGCTTCATTCAATGAGCAGTTCTTC. This sequence encodes CAWSVPGLASFNEQFF. Looking up the rest from reference TRBV30 and TRBJ2-1 gives the full variable domain: SQTIHQWPATLVQPVGSPLSLECTVEGTSNPNLYWYRQAAGRGLQLLFYSVGIGQISSEVPQNLSASRPQDRQFILSSKKLLLSDSGFYLCAWSVPGLASFNEQFFGPGTRLTVL.

This clone was counted once. The same CDR3 is also encoded by other DNA sequences in this sample. This chain joins TRBV28 and TRBJ1-1; D is undetermined. V was pared by 4 bases and J by 3 bases, with 3 bases between. The CDR3 has 11 amino acids. Germline assignment: CDR1 MDHEN and CDR2 SYDVKM. The CDR3 here is CASSSYTEAFF. Written as DNA, the CDR3 is TGTGCCAGCAGTTCATACACTGAAGCTTTCTTT.

The chain employs TRBV5-4 and TRBJ2-5; TRBD2 matches at 8 bases. The CDR3 runs 13 residues. Germline-derived CDR1 and CDR2 are SGHNT and YYREEE (reference sequence). The J segment lost 5 bases and the V segment lost 7 bases, leaving 7 bases of the junction unmatched. The CDR3 nucleotides are TGTGCCAGCGCCACCACTAGCGGCGAGACCCAGTACTTC. The encoded protein is CASATTSGETQYF.

V is TRBV12-1 and J is TRBJ2-1; the table's D call, TRBD2, has no DNA check behind it. TRBV12-1 is classified as a pseudogene. The CDR3 is 15 residues long. CDR3 residues: CASSLGTSGKNEQFF. CDR3 bases: TGTGCCAGCAGCCTCGGGACTAGCGGGAAGAATGAGCAGTTCTTC.

The chain joins TRBV28 to TRBJ1-2; 8 nucleotides agree with TRBD1. In germline, CDR1 is MDHEN, CDR2 SYDVKM. The ends lost 6 bases at V and 0 bases at J; junction bases unmatched: 3. This CDR3 is 14 amino acids long. The CDR3 spells CASSTGGTNYGYTF. The CDR3 DNA reads as TGTGCCAGCAGCACAGGGGGAACTAACTATGGCTACACCTTC.

This chain uses TRBV5-1 with TRBJ2-1; unclear D gene. CDR3 size: 11 residues. Trimming stripped 4 bases from V and 7 bases from J, with 6 bases between. Germline V CDR1 and CDR2: SGHRS, YFSETQ. CDR3 coding DNA: TGCGCCAGCAGCGGGCATAATGAGCAGTTCTTC. It translates to CASSGHNEQFF.

The chain is built from TRBV2 and TRBJ2-2; 10 positions agree with TRBD1. The CDR3 length is 15 residues. V was clipped by 5 bases and J by 4 bases; unmatched bases: 4. CDR1 SNHLY and CDR2 FYNNEI come from the germline V gene. Here the CDR3 reads CASSSGTGVTGELFF. The CDR3 region has the DNA TGTGCCAGCAGTAGCGGGACAGGGGTCACCGGGGAGCTGTTTTTT.

This chain connects TRBV9 to TRBJ1-4; TRBD1 matches 9 bases. Germline lookup yields CDR1 SGDLS and CDR2 YYNGEE. Germline trimming cut 6 bases from V and 7 bases from J; bases unmatched to any gene: 7. The CDR3 is made up of 14 amino acids. CDR3 residues: CASTTGTGTEKLFF. The CDR3 DNA is TGTGCCAGCACCACCGGGACAGGGACTGAAAAACTGTTTTTT.

The rearrangement links TRBV7-2 to TRBJ2-1, with 9 bases fitting TRBD2. Germline CDR1 SGHTA, CDR2 FQGNSA. Trimming took 5 bases from V and 10 from J; bases not matched to a gene: 9. CDR3 length equals 14 residues. The CDR3 DNA follows: TGTGCCAGCAGCCGAGTGCGGGGGGGTAGAGAGCAGTTCTTC. It yields the protein CASSRVRGGREQFF.